This T cell receptor beta chain was captured in a study of cytomegalovirus exposure and HLA in healthy donors. The V and J ends lost 6 bases and 4 bases, in that order; junction bases with no gene match: 9. The CDR3 runs 15 residues. Looked up from germline, CDR1 is MNHEY and CDR2 is SVGAGI. General observations from the study: For presence/absence analyses, sequencing depth was assumed to be roughly uniform across donors. Per a later analysis, about 18,000 TCR beta sequences showed association with HLA alleles at 0.05 false discovery rate.

This clone has a handful of counts. Its target is not known. The primer mix had 60 Vbeta and 13 Jbeta primers. The method was immunoSEQ multiplex PCR; TCRdb's version includes in-frame clones alone and lacks a portion of them. The sample yields over 150,000 clones, 60% to 80% seen once. Material for sequencing was PBMCs. This chain links TRBV6-5 with TRBJ1-5; 7 nucleotides align to TRBD1. The TCR sequence derives from a woman between 18 and 30 years old in good health and CMV-seronegative. The CDR3 spells CASSIDRVGNQPQHF. The CDR3, as DNA: TGTGCCAGCAGCATTGACAGGGTCGGAAATCAGCCCCAGCATTTT.